This T cell receptor beta chain was identified during a study of persistence of HIV-infected CD4 T cells. This clone came up a few times. Antigen unknown. The CDR3 extends over 17 amino acids. Trimming left V 3 bases short and J 0 bases short, with 18 bases between. Germline CDR1 and CDR2: SGDLS and YYNGEE. Cells were stimulated with CMV-infected fibroblast lysates at approximately 10 ug/mL. CD40L/CD69 double-negative CD45RO-high memory CD4+ T cells were collected. The immunoSEQ assay was version 4, run in survey mode. Profiling relied on immunoSEQ multiplex PCR, and the TCRdb table lists in-frame clones only, not all of them. The sample has 50,000 or so clones, around 75% seen once.

Sequencing used CD4+ T cells sorted from PBMCs after roughly 18-hour stimulation, obtained from a patient who received antiretroviral therapy. The V and J genes are TRBV9 and TRBJ1-2; the D gene is possibly TRBD1 (5 bases). The TCR comes from an adult man with HIV who was CMV-seropositive. The CDR3, as DNA: TGTGCCAGCAGCGCTCCCGGCGGGACGTTAGCTAACTATGGCTACACCTTC. Amino acids: CASSAPGGTLANYGYTF. The entire variable domain, with the rest obtained from reference TRBV9 and TRBJ1-2, is as follows: DSGVTQTPKHLITATGQRVTLRCSPRSGDLSVYWYQQSLDQGLQFLIQYYNGEERAKGNILERFSAQQFPDLHSELNLSSLELGDSALYFCASSAPGGTLANYGYTFGSGTRLTVV.